This T cell receptor (beta chain) appears in the sequencing data of a study of T cell clones after liver transplantation. Whole-study context: TCRbeta sequencing after a pre-transplant mixed lymphocyte reaction identified graft-donor-reactive clones, later tracked in post-transplant blood. Until 12-24 months post-transplant, subjects got standard immunosuppression and no induction. At least one year of complete immunosuppression withdrawal without enzymes over twice normal defined tolerance. Broader study findings: Small, mixed patient groups and varying post-transplant times limit these conclusions.

Germline lookup yields CDR1 MDHEN and CDR2 SYDVKM. Trimming took off 3 bases at V and 5 bases at J, with 10 bases between the two ends. There are 14 residues in the CDR3. On this clone itself: Its antigen is not known.

Measured with immunoSEQ multiplex PCR; TCRdb has only the in-frame clones, and not every one. The sample consists of under 90,000 clones, roughly 80% of them appearing once. This clonotype was sampled from a human donor who received a liver transplant. V usage is TRBV28 and J usage is TRBJ1-4; possibly TRBD1 for D (5 bases). The specimen comprised CD4+ T cells from blood, sampled before liver transplant. CDR3 in DNA: TGTGCCAGCAGTTTGGGGCGGGTCAATGAAAAACTGTTTTTT. This encodes CASSLGRVNEKLFF.